A single sample gave rise to the 14 T cell receptor beta chains below, sequenced in a study of blood T cells in healthy people across ages. The use of a sample-barcoded 5' primer and a J-beta primer mix characterized a second PCR of roughly 6 to 11 cycles. TCRdb re-analysed the 5' RACE reads in MiXCR, keeping a single row per CDR3 protein. This table has approximately 940,000 distinct CDR3 sequences, 45% to 50% appearing once. The specimen sequenced was blood. These receptors were taken from a man between 25 and 39 years old in good health.

This clonotype appeared a few times. The chain carries TRBV6-2 or TRBV6-3 and TRBJ2-7; tentative D call: TRBD2 (5 bases). CDR3 size: 12 residues. V dropped 6 bases and J dropped 7 bases, with 13 bases sitting between them. Germline lookup yields CDR1 MNHEY and CDR2 SVGEGT. In DNA, the CDR3 is TGTGCCAGCAGCCTCCCCCCGGGGGAGCAGTACTTC. Translation gives CASSLPPGEQYF.

This sequence joins TRBV9 and TRBJ2-3; 8 bases map to TRBD2. The CDR3 sequence is 15 residues long. Germline-derived CDR1 and CDR2 are SGDLS and YYNGEE. The V gene end was trimmed by 0 bases and the J gene end by 4 bases; junction bases not matched to a gene: 4. In DNA form, the CDR3 reads TGTGCCAGCAGCGTAGTTGCGGGGGGACCAGATACGCAGTATTTT. It translates to CASSVVAGGPDTQYF.

The rearrangement uses TRBV11-2 and TRBJ2-2; maybe TRBD1 (6 bases). The CDR3 has 14 residues. Germline CDR1 and CDR2: SGHAT and FQNNGV. V was clipped by 3 bases and J by 6 bases, with 11 bases between them. The DNA for the CDR3 is TGTGCCAGCAGCTTGACAGGAGCTCCCGGGGAGCTGTTTTTT. Translating gives CASSLTGAPGELFF.

The chain recombines TRBV5-1 with TRBJ1-2; TRBD1 aligns across 10 bases. Germline V gene data show CDR1 as SGHRS and CDR2 as YFSETQ. There are 16 residues in the CDR3. V trimming: 0 bases; J trimming: 4 bases; junction bases outside the gene matches: 6. CDR3 DNA: TGCGCCAGCAGCTTGGTGGACCGGGACAGGGGCTATGGCTACACCTTC. Protein: CASSLVDRDRGYGYTF. Based on the CDR3 plus reference TRBV5-1 and TRBJ1-2, the full variable domain is KAGVTQTPRYLIKTRGQQVTLSCSPISGHRSVSWYQQTPGQGLQFLFEYFSETQRNKGNFPGRFSGRQFSNSRSEMNVSTLELGDSALYLCASSLVDRDRGYGYTFGSGTRLTVV.

As for this clonotype: Given a much more abundant clone one base away, this may be a read error. The rearrangement joins TRBV12-3 or TRBV12-4 to TRBJ2-1; the match to TRBD2 covers 7 bases. This CDR3 contains 16 residues. The DNA for the CDR3 is TGTGCCAGCAGTTCCCGACTAGCCCACCTTTACAGTGAGCAGTTCTTC. It yields the protein CASSSRLAHLYSEQFF.

The chain recombines TRBV7-2 with TRBJ1-5, with D perhaps TRBD1 (6 bases). The CDR3 spans 16 residues. Between the trimmed V and J ends, which lost 5 bases and 5 bases, there was a span of 19 bases. CDR1 and CDR2 (germline): SGHTA, FQGNSA. CDR3 sequence (DNA): TGTGCCAGCAGCAACTACCGACAGGCGGAGGATCAGCCCCAGCATTTT. The encoded protein is CASSNYRQAEDQPQHF.

The sample holds a few counts of this clonotype. The gene calls are TRBV4-1 and TRBJ1-5, with D maybe TRBD1 (5 bases). The germline V gene encodes CDR1 MGHRA and CDR2 YSYEKL. V lost 4 bases to trimming and J lost 3 bases, with 13 bases between them. CDR3 length equals 15 residues. Here the CDR3 DNA reads TGCGCCAGCAGCCCTCTATGGGGGGACAATCAGCCCCAGCATTTT. Its protein is CASSPLWGDNQPQHF.

V gene TRBV3-1 combines with J gene TRBJ2-4; D remains unclear. CDR1 and CDR2 from the germline V gene are LGHDT and YNNKEL (reference sequence). CDR3 length equals 15 residues. V was clipped by 0 bases and J by 4 bases, with 10 bases between them. CDR3 amino acids: CASSQDILMKNIQYF. Written as DNA, the CDR3 is TGTGCCAGCAGCCAAGATATCTTGATGAAAAACATTCAGTACTTC.

V and J are TRBV12-5 and TRBJ2-7; possibly TRBD1 for D (6 bases). The CDR3 has 15 amino acids. The germline V gene encodes CDR1 LGHNT and CDR2 FRNRAP. V shed 2 bases and J shed 4 bases, with 15 bases lying between them. CDR3 nucleotide sequence: TGTGCTAGTGGTTTGCCCCCCAGGGGCGAATACGAGCAGTACTTC. It is translated as CASGLPPRGEYEQYF.

About this clonotype: This may stem from a read error, because a much larger clone lies one nucleotide away. The chain employs TRBV3-1 and TRBJ2-3; tentative D call: TRBD2 (5 bases). Trimming took off 7 bases at V and 7 bases at J, with 12 bases between the two ends. The CDR3 totals 12 residues. Per germline, CDR1 LGHDT and CDR2 YNNKEL (reference sequence). The CDR3 region is CASNPSGNTQYF. The CDR3 coding sequence is TGTGCCAGCAACCCAAGCGGAAATACGCAGTATTTT.

The rearrangement links TRBV20-1 to TRBJ2-7; the D is unclear. The CDR3 loop spans 13 amino acids. Germline V CDR1 and CDR2: DFQATT, SNEGSKA (reference sequence). V was cut by 3 bases and J by 3 bases, with 12 bases left in between. The CDR3 spells CSARAAAHYEQYF. The CDR3 nucleotides read TGCAGTGCTAGGGCCGCAGCACACTACGAGCAGTACTTC.

This chain links TRBV20-1 with TRBJ2-1, with unresolved D. V lost 2 bases, J lost 4 bases, and 9 bases lay in between. Germline CDR1 is DFQATT and CDR2 is SNEGSKA (reference sequence). The CDR3 extends over 13 amino acids. The CDR3 region has the DNA TGCAGTGCTAGACCTCGGAATTACAATGAGCAGTTCTTC. Translation gives CSARPRNYNEQFF.

As concerns this clonotype: A junction end diverges from the germline sequence, so it may reflect a read error. The V gene is TRBV7-9, the J gene TRBJ1-5; a possible D gene is TRBD1 (5 bases). CDR1 is SEHNR, CDR2 FQNEAQ, per germline (reference sequence). The CDR3 sequence is 13 residues long. The chain's CDR3 is CAGSVKQDQPQHF. Written as DNA, the CDR3 is TGTGCCGGCAGCGTCAAACAGGATCAGCCCCAGCATTTT.

This chain links TRBV5-1 with TRBJ1-4; D gene ambiguous. Germline V lookup: CDR1 SGHRS, CDR2 YFSETQ. Deletions cut 3 bases from V and 0 bases from J, with 12 bases between. This CDR3 is 16 amino acids long. The CDR3 sequence is CASSYVTTTTNEKLFF. In DNA form, the CDR3 reads TGCGCCAGCAGCTACGTAACGACAACAACTAATGAAAAACTGTTTTTT.